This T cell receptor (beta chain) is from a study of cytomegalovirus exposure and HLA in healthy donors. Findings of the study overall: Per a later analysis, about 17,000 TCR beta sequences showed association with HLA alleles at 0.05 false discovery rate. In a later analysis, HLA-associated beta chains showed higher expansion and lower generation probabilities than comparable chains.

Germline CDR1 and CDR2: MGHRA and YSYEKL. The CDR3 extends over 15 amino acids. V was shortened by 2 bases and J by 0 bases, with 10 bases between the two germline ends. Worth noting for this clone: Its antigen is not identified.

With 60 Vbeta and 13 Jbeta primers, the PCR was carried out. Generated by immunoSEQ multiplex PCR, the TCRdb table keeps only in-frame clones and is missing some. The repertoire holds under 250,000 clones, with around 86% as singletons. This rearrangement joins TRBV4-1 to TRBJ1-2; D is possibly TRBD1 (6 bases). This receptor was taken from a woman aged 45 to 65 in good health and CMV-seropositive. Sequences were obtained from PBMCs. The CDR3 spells CASSQRTETNYGYTF. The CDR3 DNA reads TGCGCCAGCAGCCAACGGACAGAAACTAACTATGGCTACACCTTC.